The 21 T cell receptor beta chains reported below all come from one sample, sequenced in a study of blood T cell repertoires in COVID-19. Libraries were prepared by immunoSEQ multiplex PCR; TCRdb keeps only in-frame clonotypes and omits some of them. The sample includes approximately 38,000 clones, 75% to 90% of them seen just once. The material sequenced was peripheral blood. The receptors shown here come from a man aged 50 to 59 with active or convalescent COVID-19.

The chain couples TRBV9 to TRBJ2-3; 15 bases are shared with TRBD2. J lost 1 base, V lost 3 bases, and 9 bases had no gene match. In germline, CDR1 is SGDLS, CDR2 YYNGEE. The CDR3 is 19 amino acids. The DNA for the CDR3 is TGTGCCAGCAGCGACGAGGGACTAGCGGGAGGTGGGGGCACAGATACGCAGTATTTT. Translated: CASSDEGLAGGGGTDTQYF.

The chain couples TRBV20-1 to TRBJ2-2; D not resolved. V gave up 3 bases and J gave up 0 bases, with 5 bases separating them. The CDR3 consists of 13 residues. Germline loops: CDR1 DFQATT, CDR2 SNEGSKA (reference sequence). CDR3 sequence (DNA): TGCAGTGCTAGTACAGCGAACACCGGGGAGCTGTTTTTT. It is translated as CSASTANTGELFF.

V is TRBV2 and J is TRBJ2-2; tentative D call: TRBD2 (5 bases). Germline V CDR1 and CDR2: SNHLY, FYNNEI. V was cut by 9 bases and J by 1 base, with 15 bases left in between. The CDR3 runs to 15 residues. CDR3 sequence: CARTITEGNTGELFF. The CDR3 coding sequence is TGTGCCAGGACGATCACAGAGGGGAACACCGGGGAGCTGTTTTTT.

The chain employs TRBV11-2 and TRBJ1-1; 9 nucleotides line up with TRBD1. Germline trimming cut 5 bases from V and 5 bases from J; bases unmatched to any gene: 6. CDR3 length equals 14 residues. Germline CDR1 reads SGHAT; CDR2 reads FQNNGV. CDR3 loop: CASSPDRGGTEAFF. DNA of the CDR3: TGTGCCAGCAGCCCGGACAGGGGTGGAACTGAAGCTTTCTTT.

The V gene is TRBV7-2, the J gene TRBJ2-7; D possibly corresponds to TRBD2 (7 bases). This CDR3 spans 19 amino acids. The ends were cut back, 4 bases at V and 2 bases at J, with 27 bases in the middle. CDR1 and CDR2 from the germline V gene are SGHTA and FQGNSA. The DNA of the CDR3 is TGTGCCAGCAGCTCAGGGGCCCTAGCGGCCTCACTGATAACCTACGAGCAGTACTTC. Its protein product is CASSSGALAASLITYEQYF.

The V and J genes are TRBV7-7 and TRBJ2-5; 8 nucleotides line up with TRBD1. Per germline, CDR1 SSHAT and CDR2 FNYEAQ (reference sequence). J gave up 4 bases and V 3 bases, and 1 base lay outside the gene matches. The length of the CDR3 is 13 residues. The CDR3 reads CASSFGTGETQYF. Written as DNA, the CDR3 is TGTGCCAGCAGCTTCGGGACAGGAGAGACCCAGTACTTC.

This clone was picked up one time. This chain connects TRBV20-1 to TRBJ2-5; no firm D call. This CDR3 is 13 amino acids long. V was cut by 3 bases and J by 3 bases, with 11 bases left in between. CDR1 and CDR2 (germline): DFQATT, SNEGSKA (reference sequence). The CDR3 DNA follows: TGCAGTGCTAGTGAGACGGCGGAAGAGACCCAGTACTTC. Its translation: CSASETAEETQYF.

The chain has TRBV6-5 and TRBJ2-3; D is uncertain. V dropped 7 bases and J dropped 3 bases, with 11 bases sitting between them. The CDR3 length is 13 residues. Germline values: CDR1 MNHEY, CDR2 SVGAGI. DNA of the CDR3: TGTGCCAGCAAAAAACAGAGAACAGATACGCAGTATTTT. It yields the protein CASKKQRTDTQYF.

The table lists this clone with a count of one. The CDR3 coding sequence is TGTGCCAGCAGCCAAAGACAGGGGGGACTCTATGGCTACACCTTC. It is translated as CASSQRQGGLYGYTF. V is TRBV14 and J is TRBJ1-2; 9 bases fit TRBD1. Germline V gene data show CDR1 as SGHDN and CDR2 as FVKESK. The trim removed 2 bases at V and 4 bases at J, leaving 5 bases unmatched. The CDR3 extends over 15 amino acids.

This clone was picked up a small number of times. The chain has TRBV7-9 and TRBJ2-7; possibly TRBD2 for D (6 bases). Germline values: CDR1 SEHNR, CDR2 FQNEAQ (reference sequence). The CDR3 length is 14 residues. V was pared by 3 bases and J by 6 bases, with 15 bases between. In DNA, the CDR3 is TGTGCCAGCAGCTTGGTCAGCGGGTCCGGCGAGCAGTACTTC. Amino acids: CASSLVSGSGEQYF. Variable domain in full (rest from reference TRBV7-9 and TRBJ2-7): DTGVSQNPRHKITKRGQNVTFRCDPISEHNRLYWYRQTLGQGPEFLTYFQNEAQLEKSRLLSDRFSAERPKGSFSTLEIQRTEQGDSAMYLCASSLVSGSGEQYFGPGTRLTVT.

This chain links TRBV3-1 (or the pseudogene TRBV3-2) with TRBJ1-1; the match to TRBD1 covers 9 bases. V lost 1 base and J lost 5; bases outside the gene matches: 5. The germline V gene encodes CDR1 LGHDT and CDR2 YNNKEL (reference sequence). This CDR3 is 15 amino acids long. The CDR3 nucleotides read TGTGCCAGCAGCCAAGCCCCGACAGGGGGAACTGAAGCTTTCTTT. It specifies CASSQAPTGGTEAFF.

The chain carries TRBV4-1 and TRBJ1-1, with 10 bases lining up with TRBD1. J lost 6 bases, V lost 6 bases, and 10 bases had no gene match. Germline V gives CDR1 MGHRA, CDR2 YSYEKL. The CDR3 covers 15 residues. CDR3 coding DNA: TGCGCCAGCAGACCATACGAGGGGACAGGGGCTGAAGCTTTCTTT. Protein sequence: CASRPYEGTGAEAFF.

V gene TRBV2 combines with J gene TRBJ2-3, with 7 bases lining up with TRBD2. The germline gives CDR1 SNHLY, CDR2 FYNNEI. The CDR3 length is 14 residues. The trim removed 8 bases at V and 0 bases at J, leaving 5 bases unmatched. For the CDR3, the DNA is TGTGCCAGCCTGTGGGAGGGTAGCACAGATACGCAGTATTTT. This translates into CASLWEGSTDTQYF.

The gene calls are TRBV11-2 and TRBJ2-1; 7 bases agree with TRBD2. The germline gives CDR1 SGHAT, CDR2 FQNNGV. CDR3 length: 15 amino acids. V lost 2 bases and J lost 5; bases outside the gene matches: 6. The CDR3 coding sequence is TGTGCCAGCAGCTTAACCCCCGGGGGGAACAATGAGCAGTTCTTC. Residues: CASSLTPGGNNEQFF.

This sequence joins TRBV2 and TRBJ2-7; 7 bases are a match to TRBD1. This CDR3 contains 14 residues. Germline assignment: CDR1 SNHLY and CDR2 FYNNEI. Germline trimming cut 2 bases from V and 5 bases from J; bases unmatched to any gene: 6. CDR3 protein: CASSEFGTVDEQYF. In nucleotides, the CDR3 is TGTGCCAGCAGTGAATTTGGGACAGTAGACGAGCAGTACTTC.

The chain combines TRBV6-5 with TRBJ1-5; tentative D call: TRBD1 (5 bases). This CDR3 comprises 13 residues. V dropped 6 bases and J dropped 5 bases, with 11 bases sitting between them. Looked up from germline, CDR1 is MNHEY and CDR2 is SVGAGI. CDR3: CASREGTHQPQHF. CDR3 nucleotides: TGTGCCAGCAGGGAGGGGACTCATCAGCCCCAGCATTTT.

V and J are TRBV10-3 and TRBJ1-4; a possible D gene is TRBD1 (6 bases). Germline CDR1 reads ENHRY; CDR2 reads SYGVKD. Trimming took off 6 bases at V and 6 bases at J, with 11 bases between the two ends. The length of the CDR3 is 13 residues. CDR3 in amino acids: CAISPSGDEKLFF. The CDR3 coding sequence is TGTGCCATCAGCCCATCAGGGGATGAAAAACTGTTTTTT.

The rearrangement links TRBV14 to TRBJ2-5; 9 bases match TRBD1. The CDR3 runs 15 residues. V lost 3 bases and J lost 4; bases outside the gene matches: 6. Per the germline V gene, CDR1 is SGHDN and CDR2 is FVKESK. Written as DNA, the CDR3 is TGTGCCAGCAGCCAGATGGGACAGGGAGGAGAGACCCAGTACTTC. Amino acids: CASSQMGQGGETQYF.

J is TRBJ2-1 and V is TRBV7-2, with TRBD1 identical over 9 bases. The V segment lost 3 bases and the J segment 8 bases; nucleotides outside the gene matches: 14. Germline V CDR1 and CDR2: SGHTA, FQGNSA. The CDR3 is 17 residues long. The CDR3 coding sequence is TGTGCCAGCAGCTTTGCACCACCGGGACAGGGAGGGGATGAGCAGTTCTTC. Protein sequence: CASSFAPPGQGGDEQFF.

The gene calls are TRBV15 and TRBJ1-4, with D unresolved. V was trimmed by 0 bases and J by 0 bases, leaving 2 bases between them. CDR1 and CDR2 (germline): LNHNV, YYDKDF (reference sequence). The CDR3 covers 14 residues. In DNA, the CDR3 is TGTGCCACCAGCAGAGACGCAACTAATGAAAAACTGTTTTTT. It codes for CATSRDATNEKLFF.

In this sample, this clone turned up a few times. The J gene is TRBJ2-7, the V gene TRBV29-1; 8 bases map to TRBD2. Unmatched junction bases numbered 11, after V lost 6 bases and J lost 4 bases. The germline V gene has CDR1 SQVTM and CDR2 ANQGSEA. This CDR3 has 14 residues. This CDR3 reads CSVSGAGGRYEQYF. CDR3 bases: TGCAGCGTGTCAGGGGCCGGCGGGAGGTACGAGCAGTACTTC.